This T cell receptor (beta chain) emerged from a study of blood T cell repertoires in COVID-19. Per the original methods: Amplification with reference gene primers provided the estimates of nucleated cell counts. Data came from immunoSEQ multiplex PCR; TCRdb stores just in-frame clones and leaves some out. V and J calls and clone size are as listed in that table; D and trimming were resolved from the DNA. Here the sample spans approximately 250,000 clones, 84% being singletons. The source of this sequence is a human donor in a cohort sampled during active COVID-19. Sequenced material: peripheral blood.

The CDR3 reads CASSFLERVNTEAFF. The CDR3, as DNA: TGTGCCAGCAGCTTCCTTGAGAGGGTGAACACTGAAGCTTTCTTT. The rearrangement links TRBV5-6 to TRBJ1-1; D not resolved. Germline V gives CDR1 SGHDT, CDR2 YYEEEE. V lost 2 bases and J lost 0, with 11 bases in between. This CDR3 is 15 amino acids long.